A selection of T cell receptor beta chains follows, all from one sample in a study of shared clonotypes between healthy human individuals. The assay was immunoSEQ multiplex PCR, and TCRdb's table has in-frame clones only and misses some. Among around 2.1 million clones, 93% were seen once, and the ten largest hold more than 1.5%. Sequenced input: naive CD8+ T cells from PBMCs. The origin of the receptors is a man in his late teens or twenties in good health. Some clones in this sample may be carry-over from other donors' samples. The CDR3 runs from the conserved cysteine through the conserved F or W. Fields, in order: V gene, clone size, D gene, J gene, CDR3 DNA, CDR3 protein. D genes are given only for firm matches. Size tells how often a clone was seen (once, few, many) or the class of an expanded clone, and some rows leave it out.

V gene: TRBV7-9; clone size: NA; D gene: TRBD1; J gene: TRBJ2-7; CDR3 DNA: TGTGCCAGCACCGGACAGGGCCCGTCGTGGGAGCAGTACTTC; CDR3 protein: CASTGQGPSWEQYF
V gene: TRBV19; clone size: NA; D gene: NA; J gene: TRBJ2-7; CDR3 DNA: TGTGCCAGTAGTATAGGGGGGCCCAGCTCCTACGAGCAGTACTTC; CDR3 protein: CASSIGGPSSYEQYF
V gene: TRBV9; clone size: NA; D gene: TRBD2; J gene: TRBJ2-1; CDR3 DNA: TGTGCCAGCAGCCAGACTAGCGGGAGCGTATACAATGAGCAGTTCTTC; CDR3 protein: CASSQTSGSVYNEQFF
V gene: TRBV7-8; clone size: once; D gene: TRBD1; J gene: TRBJ1-2; CDR3 DNA: TGTGCCAGCACCCCTTACTATAGACAGGGGGCGGATGGCTACACCTTC; CDR3 protein: CASTPYYRQGADGYTF
V gene: TRBV9; clone size: few; D gene: NA; J gene: TRBJ2-1; CDR3 DNA: TGTGCCAGTTCCACGGACAGTAGCTCCTACAATGAGCAGTTCTTC; CDR3 protein: CASSTDSSSYNEQFF
V gene: TRBV30; clone size: NA; D gene: NA; J gene: TRBJ2-7; CDR3 DNA: TGTGCCTGGAGCCCATCCTTTGGGGACGGGTGGCAGAACGAGCAGTACTTC; CDR3 protein: CAWSPSFGDGWQNEQYF
V gene: TRBV9; clone size: NA; D gene: TRBD2; J gene: TRBJ2-7; CDR3 DNA: TGTGCGAGCGGGGATGGAATGAACGAGCAGTACTTC; CDR3 protein: CASGDGMNEQYF
V gene: TRBV28; clone size: NA; D gene: TRBD1; J gene: TRBJ1-3; CDR3 DNA: TGTGCCAGCAGTCGGACAGGGGCTCGGAGCTCTGGAAACACCATATATTTT; CDR3 protein: CASSRTGARSSGNTIYF
V gene: TRBV5-1; clone size: NA; D gene: NA; J gene: TRBJ2-5; CDR3 DNA: TGCGCCAGCAGCCGCGGGTCAGGCGTCCAAGAGACCCAGTACTTC; CDR3 protein: CASSRGSGVQETQYF
V gene: TRBV29-1; clone size: NA; D gene: NA; J gene: TRBJ1-1; CDR3 DNA: TGCAGCGTTGTACTCACTGAAGCTTTCTTT; CDR3 protein: CSVVLTEAFF
V gene: TRBV7-3; clone size: once; D gene: TRBD2; J gene: TRBJ2-7; CDR3 DNA: TGTGCCAGCAGCTTAGGGGGAGGGACCGAGCAGTACTTC; CDR3 protein: CASSLGGGTEQYF
V gene: TRBV27; clone size: NA; D gene: TRBD2; J gene: TRBJ2-5; CDR3 DNA: TGTGCCAGCAGTCACCCGCCGCTAGCGGGAGGGCAAGAGACCCAGTACTTC; CDR3 protein: CASSHPPLAGGQETQYF
V gene: TRBV11-2; clone size: NA; D gene: TRBD2; J gene: TRBJ2-2; CDR3 DNA: TGTGCCAGCAGCTTGGGGGGACTAGCGGGAGTTGGCACCGGGGAGCTGTTTTTT; CDR3 protein: CASSLGGLAGVGTGELFF
V gene: TRBV28; clone size: NA; D gene: TRBD2; J gene: TRBJ2-7; CDR3 DNA: TGTGCCAGCAGTTTGCGAAGTAGCGGGACCACCTACGAGCAGTACTTC; CDR3 protein: CASSLRSSGTTYEQYF
V gene: TRBV4-1; clone size: few; D gene: NA; J gene: TRBJ2-2; CDR3 DNA: TGCGCCAGCAGCTACTGGACAGCGAACACCGGGGAGCTGTTTTTT; CDR3 protein: CASSYWTANTGELFF
V gene: TRBV9; clone size: NA; D gene: NA; J gene: TRBJ2-3; CDR3 DNA: TGTGCCAGCAGCGGATCCCTAGTGGATACGCAGTATTTT; CDR3 protein: CASSGSLVDTQYF
V gene: TRBV28; clone size: NA; D gene: NA; J gene: TRBJ1-4; CDR3 DNA: TGTGCCAGCAGTTTACGCGTAGGTGAAAAACTGTTTTTT; CDR3 protein: CASSLRVGEKLFF
V gene: TRBV27; clone size: NA; D gene: TRBD2; J gene: TRBJ2-1; CDR3 DNA: TGTGCCAGCAGTTTTTCGGCTAGCGGGAGGGCTTATGAGCAGTTCTTC; CDR3 protein: CASSFSASGRAYEQFF
V gene: TRBV9; clone size: NA; D gene: TRBD2; J gene: TRBJ2-7; CDR3 DNA: TGTGCCAGCAGCTCCTCAACGGAGACTAGCGGCTCCTACGAGCAGTACTTC; CDR3 protein: CASSSSTETSGSYEQYF
V gene: TRBV2; clone size: NA; D gene: NA; J gene: TRBJ2-7; CDR3 DNA: TGTGCCAGCAGCTCTCGGGATAACTCCTACGAGCAGTACTTC; CDR3 protein: CASSSRDNSYEQYF
V gene: TRBV30; clone size: NA; D gene: NA; J gene: TRBJ2-7; CDR3 DNA: TGTGCCTGGGGCCCCCAGGGTGGGCAGTACTTC; CDR3 protein: CAWGPQGGQYF
V gene: TRBV7-9; clone size: NA; D gene: NA; J gene: TRBJ2-2; CDR3 DNA: TGTGCCAGCAGTCCCCCAGTCGGCACCGGGGAGCTGTTTTTT; CDR3 protein: CASSPPVGTGELFF
V gene: TRBV7-9; clone size: NA; D gene: TRBD1; J gene: TRBJ2-7; CDR3 DNA: TGTGCCAGCAGCCCGGGACAGAGCTACGAGCAGTACTTC; CDR3 protein: CASSPGQSYEQYF
V gene: TRBV15; clone size: NA; D gene: NA; J gene: TRBJ2-7; CDR3 DNA: TGTGCCACCAGCCCCATTTCTCTCGAGCAGTACTTC; CDR3 protein: CATSPISLEQYF
V gene: TRBV30; clone size: NA; D gene: NA; J gene: TRBJ2-1; CDR3 DNA: TGTGCCTGGAGTGAGGGCAGCTACAATGAGCAGTTCTTC; CDR3 protein: CAWSEGSYNEQFF
V gene: TRBV27; clone size: NA; D gene: NA; J gene: TRBJ2-1; CDR3 DNA: TGTGCCAGCAGTTTATCCGTCGGGTTCTCCTACAATGAGCAGTTCTTC; CDR3 protein: CASSLSVGFSYNEQFF
V gene: TRBV5-4; clone size: NA; D gene: NA; J gene: TRBJ2-1; CDR3 DNA: TGTGCCAGCAGCTCACTCAATGAGCAGTTCTTC; CDR3 protein: CASSSLNEQFF
V gene: TRBV5-1; clone size: NA; D gene: TRBD2; J gene: TRBJ2-7; CDR3 DNA: TGCGCCAGCAGCTCTTTCGCGGGAGAGGTGGACGAGCAGTACTTC; CDR3 protein: CASSSFAGEVDEQYF
V gene: TRBV5-4; clone size: NA; D gene: NA; J gene: TRBJ2-7; CDR3 DNA: TGTGCCAGCAGCTTGCGCAGGGACGAGCAGTACTTC; CDR3 protein: CASSLRRDEQYF
V gene: TRBV7-9; clone size: NA; D gene: NA; J gene: TRBJ2-3; CDR3 DNA: TGTGCCAGCGGAGGTACTGTTAACACAGATACGCAGTATTTT; CDR3 protein: CASGGTVNTDTQYF
V gene: TRBV4-1; clone size: NA; D gene: NA; J gene: TRBJ2-3; CDR3 DNA: TGCGCCAGCAGCCATCTGGCAGATACGCAGTATTTT; CDR3 protein: CASSHLADTQYF
V gene: TRBV19; clone size: NA; D gene: NA; J gene: TRBJ2-7; CDR3 DNA: TGTGCCAGTAGTGGTTTTGAGGGGGGGGTCCCCCAAGCAGCCTACGAGCAGTACTTC; CDR3 protein: CASSGFEGGVPQAAYEQYF
V gene: TRBV2; clone size: NA; D gene: NA; J gene: TRBJ1-2; CDR3 DNA: TGTGCCAGCAGTGAAAGGAGGGAACGAATGTTCGGGGACTATGGCTACACCTTC; CDR3 protein: CASSERRERMFGDYGYTF
V gene: TRBV28; clone size: once; D gene: NA; J gene: TRBJ1-1; CDR3 DNA: TGTGCCAGCAGGTCTCTGACAGGCTCTCCTTGGGGGAACACTGAAGCTTTCTTT; CDR3 protein: CASRSLTGSPWGNTEAFF
V gene: TRBV27; clone size: once; D gene: TRBD2; J gene: TRBJ2-7; CDR3 DNA: TGTGCCAGCAGCCCACTAGCGGGAGTGAGCTCCTACGAGCAGTACTTC; CDR3 protein: CASSPLAGVSSYEQYF
V gene: TRBV11-2; clone size: NA; D gene: NA; J gene: TRBJ2-1; CDR3 DNA: TGTGCCAGCAGCTTAGAGAGTGGGGATGAGCAGTTCTTC; CDR3 protein: CASSLESGDEQFF
V gene: TRBV4-3; clone size: NA; D gene: TRBD2; J gene: TRBJ2-4; CDR3 DNA: TGCGCCAGCAGCCCCTCACTAGCGGGAGGTGGGATCATTCAGTACTTC; CDR3 protein: CASSPSLAGGGIIQYF
V gene: TRBV25-1; clone size: NA; D gene: NA; J gene: TRBJ2-7; CDR3 DNA: TGTGCCAGCAGTGAATGGTCAGGGTCGCACGAGCAGTACTTC; CDR3 protein: CASSEWSGSHEQYF
V gene: TRBV28; clone size: NA; D gene: NA; J gene: TRBJ2-7; CDR3 DNA: TGTGCCAGCAGTTACCCGACGGCCCCACCGAGGGCCTACGAGCAGTACTTC; CDR3 protein: CASSYPTAPPRAYEQYF
V gene: TRBV11-2; clone size: NA; D gene: NA; J gene: TRBJ2-1; CDR3 DNA: TGTGCCAGCAGCTTCAGCTCCAATGAGCAGTTCTTC; CDR3 protein: CASSFSSNEQFF
V gene: TRBV7-2; clone size: NA; D gene: NA; J gene: TRBJ2-3; CDR3 DNA: TGTGCCAGCAGCTCCCGGACGGATACGCAGTATTTT; CDR3 protein: CASSSRTDTQYF
V gene: TRBV19; clone size: NA; D gene: TRBD2; J gene: TRBJ2-3; CDR3 DNA: TGTGCCAGTAGTATAGGGGGGGGACTCACAGATACGCAGTATTTT; CDR3 protein: CASSIGGGLTDTQYF
V gene: TRBV7-8; clone size: NA; D gene: NA; J gene: TRBJ2-7; CDR3 DNA: TGTGCCAGCAGCCTTTACTACGAGCAGTACTTC; CDR3 protein: CASSLYYEQYF
V gene: TRBV25-1; clone size: NA; D gene: NA; J gene: TRBJ2-5; CDR3 DNA: TGTGCCAGCAGTTCCTTTGCACAGCAAGAGACCCAGTACTTC; CDR3 protein: CASSSFAQQETQYF
V gene: TRBV16; clone size: NA; D gene: NA; J gene: TRBJ2-1; CDR3 DNA: TGTGCCAGCAGCCAATATAACCCTAGTCGCTCCTACAATGAGCAGTTCTTC; CDR3 protein: CASSQYNPSRSYNEQFF
V gene: TRBV4-1; clone size: NA; D gene: NA; J gene: TRBJ2-1; CDR3 DNA: TGCGCCAGCAGCCAAGACCCGGGGGGCGAAGCCAACAATGAGCAGTTCTTC; CDR3 protein: CASSQDPGGEANNEQFF
V gene: TRBV28; clone size: NA; D gene: NA; J gene: TRBJ2-6; CDR3 DNA: TGTGCCAGCAGTTTCGGGGACGCATACGGACGCTCTGGGGCCAACGTCCTGACTTTC; CDR3 protein: CASSFGDAYGRSGANVLTF
V gene: TRBV28; clone size: NA; D gene: TRBD1; J gene: TRBJ2-1; CDR3 DNA: TGTGCCAGCAGTACGAGGACAGGGTACAATGAGCAGTTCTTC; CDR3 protein: CASSTRTGYNEQFF
V gene: TRBV9; clone size: NA; D gene: TRBD2; J gene: TRBJ2-2; CDR3 DNA: TGTGCCAGCAGCGTCCCCGGGACTAGCCTTCCCGGGGAGCTGTTTTTT; CDR3 protein: CASSVPGTSLPGELFF
V gene: TRBV5-5; clone size: NA; D gene: NA; J gene: TRBJ1-5; CDR3 DNA: TGTGCCAGCAGCTTGGTGGGGCAGACCAATCAGCCCCAGCATTTT; CDR3 protein: CASSLVGQTNQPQHF
V gene: TRBV5-5; clone size: NA; D gene: TRBD2; J gene: TRBJ2-1; CDR3 DNA: TGTGCCAGCAGCCCCCGACTAGCGGTCAACAATGAGCAGTTCTTC; CDR3 protein: CASSPRLAVNNEQFF